One sample yielded the 2 T cell receptor beta chains listed below, sequenced in a study of response to subunit inactivated influenza vaccine. MiXCR was run by TCRdb on the RT-PCR reads, yielding one entry per CDR3 protein. Here the sample spans 590,000 or so distinct CDR3 sequences, 14% being singletons. The starting material was PBMCs from blood, obtained 14 to 15 days before vaccination. These receptors were obtained from a man between 50 and 59 years old who received an inactivated influenza vaccine.

This clonotype was picked up many times. V and J are TRBV12-3 or TRBV12-4 and TRBJ1-4; D not resolved. This CDR3 has 14 amino acids. Trimming took off 3 bases at V and 4 bases at J, with 9 bases between the two ends. CDR3 sequence reads: CASSLSPRNEKLFF. In DNA form, the CDR3 reads TGTGCCAGCAGTTTGTCCCCGCGTAATGAAAAACTGTTTTTT.

This clonotype was recorded many times. The CDR3 loop is CASSRDTYNEQFF. CDR3 in DNA: TGCGCCAGCAGCCGAGACACCTACAATGAGCAGTTCTTC. J is TRBJ2-1 and V is TRBV5-1; D is unclear. Deletions cut 4 bases from V and 2 bases from J, with 7 bases between. Looked up from germline, CDR1 is SGHRS and CDR2 is YFSETQ. The CDR3 is made up of 13 amino acids.